This TCR beta chain comes out of a study of blood T cells in healthy people across ages. This clonotype came up a few times. Its antigen is currently unknown. A second roughly 6 to 12 cycle PCR used barcoded and J-beta primers. TCRdb analysed the 5' RACE reads with MiXCR anew, one entry per CDR3 protein. The sample has fewer than 900,000 distinct CDR3 sequences; under 40% are singletons. The study's findings and limits: Diversity was estimated from one million T cells, and these estimates were considered underestimates. Observed TCR beta diversity per million T cells went down as age went up. This fall followed a roughly linear course with age.

CDR3 length: 15 residues. V was clipped by 4 bases and J by 3 bases; unmatched bases: 9. The V gene's germline CDR1 is SGDLS and CDR2 YYNGEE. The chain recombines TRBV9 with TRBJ2-7, with 8 bases fitting TRBD1. The material sequenced was blood. The clonotype originates from a man between 18 and 35 years old in good health. CDR3 sequence (DNA): TGTGCCAGCAGCTCAGCGACAGGGGCTGTCTACGAGCAGTACTTC. Translated: CASSSATGAVYEQYF.